Listed here is a single T cell receptor (beta chain). This CDR3 is built from 15 residues. CDR1 and CDR2 (germline): MDHEN, SYDVKM. The J segment lost 3 bases and the V segment lost 5 bases, leaving 8 bases of the junction unmatched. The sample is drawn from a study of blood T cell repertoires in COVID-19. Study-wide context: Whether acute or convalescent, the COVID-19 samples came from the United States, Italy and Spain. From T cells, B-cell-depleted T cells, or PBMCs came the material, which was cDNA or gDNA.

In the authors' workflow: Reference gene primer amplification yielded estimated nucleated cell counts. Data came from immunoSEQ multiplex PCR; TCRdb stores just in-frame clones and leaves some out. V, J and clone size are taken as reported in that table, and D and trimming were inferred from the DNA itself. The sample yields fewer than 200,000 clones, around 83% seen once. The chain recombines TRBV28 with TRBJ2-7; the match to TRBD1 covers 9 bases. Sequencing was carried out using PBMCs or T cells enriched from blood (not recorded which). The source of this sequence is a woman aged 45 to 65 in a cohort exposed to, infected with or recovered from COVID-19 (not recorded which). In DNA form, the CDR3 reads TGTGCCAGCAGTGGCACGGGACAGGGCGACTACGAGCAGTACTTC. Translating gives CASSGTGQGDYEQYF.